The present entry profiles one T cell receptor (beta chain) with its context. Its antigen is unidentified. UMIs were added to TCR cDNA along with a universal primer site when it was made by 5'RACE template switching. TCRdb recomputed calls from the 5' RACE reads with MiXCR, one row per CDR3 protein. This sample has roughly 170,000 distinct CDR3 sequences, with roughly 9% found just once. These data come from a study of T cells after yellow fever vaccination. Study background: SMART-Seq v4 Ultra Low Input prepared libraries from low-cell fractions. Study outcomes and limitations: Contaminants from the bulk population, in the form of abundant clonotypes, could be found in FACS-sorted repertoires.

J gave up 11 bases and V 3 bases, and 15 bases lay outside the gene matches. The CDR3 length is 15 residues. The input for sequencing was CD8+ T cells sorted from PBMCs, taken 45 days after the yellow fever booster vaccination. This chain connects TRBV12-3 or TRBV12-4 to TRBJ2-5; 7 nucleotides match TRBD1. This TCR was recovered from a young man who received the YFV17D yellow fever vaccine. CDR3 residues: CASSFQGTGVEQQYF. Here the CDR3 DNA reads TGTGCCAGCAGTTTTCAGGGCACAGGGGTGGAGCAACAGTACTTC.